Listed below are T cell receptor beta chains from one sample, sequenced in a study of blood T cells in healthy people across ages. TCRdb reprocessed the 5' RACE reads with MiXCR, giving one entry per CDR3 protein. The sample records more than 800,000 distinct CDR3 sequences, 29% being singletons. Source material: blood. The origin of the receptors is a woman at least 80 years old in good health. Each CDR3 is given with its conserved first and last residue.

J,V,CDR3
TRBJ1-1,TRBV12-3/TRBV12-4,CASTLHENTEAFF
TRBJ2-3,TRBV29-1,CSVRGQGSTDTQYF
TRBJ2-5,TRBV20-1,CSASVGAETQYF
TRBJ2-1,TRBV27,CASSLRGVNYNEQFF
TRBJ2-5,TRBV7-2,CASSLALPARETQYF
TRBJ2-7,TRBV6-1,CASSEYGDSYEQYF
TRBJ1-4,TRBV18,CASSPGRRTTNEKLFF
TRBJ2-3,TRBV20-1,CSVLNSRTDTQYF
TRBJ2-3,TRBV6-5,CASSPGTFTDTQYF
TRBJ1-6,TRBV18,CASSYDTGGTSPLHF
TRBJ2-1,TRBV7-2,CASSLLVLVHEQFF
TRBJ1-6,TRBV20-1,CSARDRVQGGSYNSPLHF
TRBJ2-5,TRBV6-2/TRBV6-3,CASSLNSHQYQETQYF
TRBJ2-5,TRBV7-2,CASSSTLALDEQYF
TRBJ2-1,TRBV20-1,CSAPLGGSSSYNEQFF
TRBJ1-2,TRBV7-2,CASSLDYSGGRGYTF
TRBJ2-3,TRBV12-3/TRBV12-4,CASSLVSLSSGGANTQYF
TRBJ2-1,TRBV11-2,CASSLVLRIYNEQFF
TRBJ1-1,TRBV6-5,CASRLRQGESTEAFF
TRBJ2-1,TRBV6-5,CASSYSSRGDEQFF
TRBJ2-1,TRBV19,CASSTPQGWSEQFF
-,TRBV7-2,CASSRRVGAGGETQYF
TRBJ2-1,TRBV6-2/TRBV6-3,CASRSGPEQFF
TRBJ1-5,TRBV28,CASSLVRNQPQHF
TRBJ2-1,TRBV7-2,CASTTFPPRTGVYNEQFF
TRBJ2-3,TRBV4-3,CASSQDLGLAVTDTQYF
TRBJ2-3,TRBV20-1,CSVPPSGRLTDTQYF
TRBJ2-3,TRBV20-1,CSAKKTGTESTDTQYF
TRBJ1-4,TRBV7-9,CASSLPRAPLFF
TRBJ2-1,TRBV30,CAWSKRQGNEQFF
TRBJ1-5,TRBV10-2,CASSDREPQPQHF
TRBJ1-2,TRBV9,CASSVGGRGVSYGYTF
TRBJ1-6,TRBV5-6,CASSLEISNSPLHF
TRBJ1-2,TRBV20-1,CSAEQGSYGYTF
TRBJ2-2,TRBV7-2,CASSPFGGTGELFF
TRBJ2-1,TRBV29-1,CSVEGGGIYNEQFF
TRBJ2-7,TRBV7-2,CASSLFGEAQYF
TRBJ2-7,TRBV12-3/TRBV12-4,CASSLVQAPYEQYF
-,TRBV19,CASSITRGIGETQYF
TRBJ1-5,TRBV5-1,CASSREAGSNQPQHF
TRBJ2-5,TRBV6-2/TRBV6-3,CASTATSGGETQYF
TRBJ2-7,TRBV9,CASSVGTGSAYEQYF
TRBJ2-7,TRBV20-1,CSARYLRGQGHEQYF
TRBJ1-5,TRBV12-3/TRBV12-4,CASSLYGVTNQPQHF
TRBJ1-2,TRBV5-1,CASSSPGQGYGYTF
TRBJ2-7,TRBV7-2,CASSSTGLPYEQYF
TRBJ1-1,TRBV7-8,CASRRQENTEAFF
TRBJ2-5,TRBV9,CASSPRTGVGRGAYNEQYF
TRBJ2-6,TRBV20-1,CSAYPGTGANALTF
-,TRBV24-1,CATSKRHDQETQFF
TRBJ2-5,TRBV4-1,CASSQDPAGGYETQYF
TRBJ2-3,TRBV20-1,CSARWGGQADTQYF
TRBJ2-3,TRBV7-6,CASSVAFFSSTDTQYF
TRBJ2-1,TRBV27,CASSFWGGGPSKTQFF
TRBJ1-1,TRBV7-2,CAGSLEGTGGTAAFF
TRBJ1-1,TRBV5-1,CASSLGSGWNAEAFF
TRBJ1-1,TRBV11-3,CASSFHRGDLVAFF
TRBJ2-3,TRBV29-1,CSVDRGSTDTQYF